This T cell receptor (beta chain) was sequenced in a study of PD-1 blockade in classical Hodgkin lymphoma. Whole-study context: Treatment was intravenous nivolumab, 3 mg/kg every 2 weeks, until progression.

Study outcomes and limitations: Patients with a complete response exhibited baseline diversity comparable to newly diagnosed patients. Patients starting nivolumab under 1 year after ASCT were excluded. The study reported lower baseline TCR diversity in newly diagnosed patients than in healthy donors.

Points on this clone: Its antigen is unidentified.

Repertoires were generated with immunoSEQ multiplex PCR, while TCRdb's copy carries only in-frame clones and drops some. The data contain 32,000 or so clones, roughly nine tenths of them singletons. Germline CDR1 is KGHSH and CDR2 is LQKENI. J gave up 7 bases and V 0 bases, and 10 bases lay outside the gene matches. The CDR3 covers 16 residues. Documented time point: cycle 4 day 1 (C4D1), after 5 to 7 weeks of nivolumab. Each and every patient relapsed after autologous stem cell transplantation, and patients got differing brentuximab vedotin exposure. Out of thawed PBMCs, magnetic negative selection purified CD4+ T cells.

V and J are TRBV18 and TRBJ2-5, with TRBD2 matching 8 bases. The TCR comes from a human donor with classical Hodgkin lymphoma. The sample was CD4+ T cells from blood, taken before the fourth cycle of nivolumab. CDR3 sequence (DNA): TGTGCCAGCTCACCACCATCGGGGGGGGCCCACGGGACCCAGTACTTC. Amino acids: CASSPPSGGAHGTQYF.